What follows is one T cell receptor beta chain and its context. Other nucleotide sequences in the sample specify the same CDR3. This sample is drawn from a study of blood T cell repertoires in COVID-19. Looking at the study overall: COVID-19 samples, acute and convalescent, were from the United States, Italy and Spain. PBMCs, B-cell-depleted T cells, or T cells were the source of the cDNA or gDNA that made up the material.

Source study methods: It was from reference gene primer amplification that nucleated cell counts were estimated. Assay used: immunoSEQ multiplex PCR; TCRdb lists only in-frame clones, some missing. D and trimming were read from the DNA, whereas the V and J calls and clone size are those reported in that table. The table shows 40,000 to 65,000 clones, with 70% to 85% occurring only once. The germline CDR1 and CDR2 sequences are SGHRS and YFSETQ. The CDR3 totals 15 residues. The germline V and J ends were trimmed by 8 bases and 5 bases, with 20 bases remaining between them. The chain is built from TRBV5-1 and TRBJ1-5; tentative D call: TRBD1 (5 bases). Material: peripheral blood. The TCR originated in a human donor in a cohort sampled during active COVID-19. CDR3 amino acids: CASSHHQGGDQPQHF. The CDR3 DNA is TGCGCCAGTAGCCATCACCAGGGCGGGGATCAGCCCCAGCATTTT.